One sample yielded the 11 T cell receptor beta chains listed below, sequenced in a study of T cell responses to AZD1222 COVID-19 vaccine. Clones were sequenced by immunoSEQ multiplex PCR, and TCRdb holds only the in-frame ones, with some missing. The sample shows some 150,000 clones, roughly 90% of them seen only once. The sample here was peripheral blood, taken 28 days after the second AZD1222 dose. Receptors originate from an adult who received the AZD1222 COVID-19 vaccine.

The rearrangement uses TRBV5-4 and TRBJ2-1; D gene ambiguous. Germline V gene data show CDR1 as SGHNT and CDR2 as YYREEE (reference sequence). V was clipped by 5 bases and J by 0 bases, with 9 bases between them. This CDR3 has 14 amino acids. DNA for the CDR3: TGTGCCAGCAGTGAATCGAGCTCCTACAATGAGCAGTTCTTC. This translates into CASSESSSYNEQFF.

This clone has just a few counts. This rearrangement joins TRBV29-1 to TRBJ1-2; 11 bases match TRBD1. Germline CDR1 and CDR2: SQVTM and ANQGSEA. The CDR3 runs 14 residues. Trimming cost V 8 bases and J 1 base; bases outside gene matches: 6. CDR3 bases: TGCAGCTTCGAGGGGACAGGGGGTAACTATGGCTACACCTTC. Translation: CSFEGTGGNYGYTF.

The CDR3 loop reads CASSFQGTYEQYF. The DNA for the CDR3 is TGTGCCAGCAGCTTCCAGGGGACCTACGAGCAGTACTTC. The chain joins TRBV5-4 to TRBJ2-7, with D maybe TRBD1 (6 bases). This CDR3 spans 13 amino acids. CDR1 and CDR2 from the germline V gene are SGHNT and YYREEE (reference sequence). V dropped 2 bases and J dropped 2 bases, with 8 bases sitting between them.

The chain couples TRBV6-5 to TRBJ2-7; 7 bases agree with TRBD2. Germline V lookup: CDR1 MNHEY, CDR2 SVGAGI. This CDR3 has 15 amino acids. The V segment lost 8 bases and the J segment 1 base; nucleotides outside the gene matches: 11. The CDR3 DNA reads TGTGCCAGCCGATCTAGGGAGGGGATTTCCTACGAGCAGTACTTC. Protein product: CASRSREGISYEQYF.

The chain is built from TRBV6-6 and TRBJ1-1; the D gene is possibly TRBD1 (5 bases). V dropped 2 bases and J dropped 4 bases, with 17 bases sitting between them. CDR3 size: 16 residues. Germline V gene data show CDR1 as MNHNY and CDR2 as SVGAGI (reference sequence). The CDR3 loop is CASSYGAGSRGTEAFF. CDR3 DNA: TGTGCCAGCAGTTACGGGGCAGGGTCGAGGGGCACTGAAGCTTTCTTT.

CDR3 nucleotides: TGTGCCAGCAGCCAAACAGACAGGGACGTCTATGGCTACACCTTC. Protein product: CASSQTDRDVYGYTF. The chain couples TRBV3-1 (or the pseudogene TRBV3-2) to TRBJ1-2, with 7 bases fitting TRBD1. There are 15 residues in the CDR3. V shed 2 bases, J shed 4 bases, and the junction held 7 bases outside the gene matches. Germline V gene data show CDR1 as LGHDT and CDR2 as YNNKEL (reference sequence).

The chain joins TRBV4-1 to TRBJ1-1; D is uncertain. V dropped 1 base and J dropped 0 bases, with 9 bases sitting between them. The CDR3 length is 15 residues. CDR1 is MGHRA, CDR2 YSYEKL, per germline. The CDR3 sequence: CASSQVREMNTEAFF. As DNA, the CDR3 is TGCGCCAGCAGCCAAGTAAGGGAAATGAACACTGAAGCTTTCTTT.

V usage is TRBV5-1 and J usage is TRBJ1-2; maybe TRBD1 (6 bases). This CDR3 contains 15 residues. V lost 0 bases and J lost 3, with 12 bases in between. Germline V gene data show CDR1 as SGHRS and CDR2 as YFSETQ. The CDR3 loop reads CASSLEGSGDYGYTF. CDR3 DNA sequence: TGCGCCAGCAGCTTGGAGGGGTCAGGGGACTATGGCTACACCTTC.

This chain joins TRBV30 and TRBJ1-1; D gene unclear. The V end was cut by 3 bases, the J end by 0 bases, with 14 bases between. Per the germline V gene, CDR1 is GTSNPN and CDR2 is SVGIG (reference sequence). This CDR3 contains 15 residues. DNA for the CDR3: TGTGCCTGGAGGTTCGCCACCAACATGAACACTGAAGCTTTCTTT. Translation gives CAWRFATNMNTEAFF.

A few counts support this clone. This rearrangement joins TRBV7-9 to TRBJ2-2; 9 bases agree with TRBD1. The trim removed 5 bases at V and 6 bases at J, leaving 7 bases unmatched. Looked up from germline, CDR1 is SEHNR and CDR2 is FQNEAQ (reference sequence). The CDR3 is 15 amino acids. Here the CDR3 DNA reads TGTGCCAGCAGCGGCCGGGACAGGGTCCCCGGGGAGCTGTTTTTT. The encoded protein is CASSGRDRVPGELFF.

J is TRBJ1-6 and V is TRBV20-1, with D possibly being TRBD1 (5 bases). The CDR3 is 16 residues long. The V end lost 3 bases, the J end lost 0 bases, and 12 bases lay between the germline ends. Per germline, CDR1 DFQATT and CDR2 SNEGSKA (reference sequence). CDR3 region: CSASWGTSSYNSPLHF. The CDR3 DNA reads TGCAGTGCTAGTTGGGGCACGAGCTCCTATAATTCACCCCTCCACTTT.